One sample yielded the 14 T cell receptor beta chains listed below, sequenced in a study of T cell repertoires and HLA-DP antigens (dated by TCRdb to 2016 to 2019). These receptors lack a known antigen. Receptors were amplified or captured by the immunoSEQ multiplex PCR assay. Held by TCRdb, this immuneACCESS table contains in-frame sequences only and omits some clones. Under half of the omission traces to an unresolved V gene where checked; the cause of the rest is unknown. This sample is represented by about 73,000 clones; around 80% of them were singletons. The top ten clones comprise approximately 1.4% of the sample. Sequencing was performed on CD4+ T cells from PBMCs. These receptors all come from a man in his 60s in good health and CMV-seronegative.

J is TRBJ2-5 and V is TRBV5-4, with D possibly matching TRBD1 (6 bases). V lost 7 bases and J lost 3, with 19 bases in between. Germline CDR1 SGHNT, CDR2 YYREEE (reference sequence). CDR3 size: 15 residues. The CDR3 nucleotides are TGTGCCAGCTCGGCGGATGGCAGGGGAGAAGAGACCCAGTACTTC. Translating it yields CASSADGRGEETQYF.

The chain couples TRBV7-2 to TRBJ2-1; 14 bases are shared with TRBD2. Germline assignment: CDR1 SGHTA and CDR2 FQGNSA. The junction had 6 bases not matched to a gene; V was cut back by 3 bases and J by 8 bases. This CDR3 is 16 amino acids long. The CDR3 sequence is CASSFEGTSGSYEQFF. CDR3 sequence (DNA): TGTGCCAGCAGCTTCGAGGGGACTAGCGGGAGTTATGAGCAGTTCTTC.

The chain links TRBV7-8 to TRBJ2-3; 11 positions agree with TRBD2. The CDR3 is made up of 19 amino acids. The germline CDR1 and CDR2 sequences are SGHVS and FQNEAQ. V lost 3 bases, J lost 0 bases, and 11 bases stayed unmatched. The DNA of the CDR3 is TGTGCCAGCAGCTTCGCAGGGACTAGCGGATGGGAGAGCACAGATACGCAGTATTTT. Residues: CASSFAGTSGWESTDTQYF.

On this clone: This sample includes further DNA sequences coding for the same CDR3. The V call is TRBV7-2, the J call TRBJ1-3; no clear D gene. Trimming stripped 0 bases from V and 0 bases from J, with 9 bases between. Germline V gene sequence: CDR1 SGHTA, CDR2 FQGNSA. The CDR3 spans 16 residues. CDR3 loop: CASSLASPSSGNTIYF. The CDR3 nucleotides read TGTGCCAGCAGCTTAGCGTCTCCTTCCTCTGGAAACACCATATATTTT.

The chain carries TRBV6-6 and TRBJ1-4, with 10 bases identical to TRBD1. The CDR3 is 14 residues long. V lost 5 bases and J lost 8; bases outside the gene matches: 5. Germline-derived CDR1 and CDR2 are MNHNY and SVGAGI (reference sequence). The CDR3 reads CASSRQGAGEKLFF. The CDR3 region has the DNA TGTGCCAGCAGTAGACAGGGGGCAGGGGAAAAACTGTTTTTT.

This chain connects TRBV28 to TRBJ1-2; 9 bases align to TRBD1. Germline V CDR1 and CDR2: MDHEN, SYDVKM. V was pared by 5 bases and J by 6 bases, with 7 bases of the junction left unmatched. The CDR3 spans 14 residues. CDR3 nucleotide sequence: TGTGCCAGCAGTCCCGCGGGACAGGGTGATGGCTACACCTTC. This sequence encodes CASSPAGQGDGYTF.

V gene TRBV6-5 combines with J gene TRBJ2-7, with 9 bases lining up with TRBD1. Per germline, CDR1 MNHEY and CDR2 SVGAGI. The CDR3 loop spans 14 amino acids. V was clipped by 7 bases and J by 7 bases; unmatched bases: 11. CDR3 in amino acids: CASNPTGGAGEQYV. CDR3 nucleotides: TGTGCCAGCAATCCTACAGGGGGCGCGGGAGAGCAGTACGTC.

The rearrangement links TRBV2 to TRBJ2-1; 12 bases line up with TRBD2. CDR3 length equals 14 residues. V lost 5 bases and J lost 7; bases outside the gene matches: 3. From germline, CDR1 is SNHLY and CDR2 FYNNEI. As DNA, the CDR3 is TGTGCCAGCAGTTTACTAGCGGGGGGAAATGAGCAGTTCTTC. It yields the protein CASSLLAGGNEQFF.

This clone has just one count. V usage is TRBV10-1 and J usage is TRBJ2-3; D could derive from TRBD1 or TRBD2 (5 bases each). Germline-derived CDR1 and CDR2 are WNHNN and SYGVQD (reference sequence). This CDR3 comprises 16 residues. Trimming took off 4 bases at V and 0 bases at J, with 14 bases between the two ends. DNA of the CDR3: TGCGCCAGCAGTGCCGGGACGCCAACAAGCACAGATACGCAGTATTTT. This gives the protein CASSAGTPTSTDTQYF.

The V and J genes are TRBV7-9 and TRBJ2-3; D uncertain. The CDR3 covers 16 residues. The V end was cut by 5 bases, the J end by 1 base, with 16 bases between. Germline V gene data show CDR1 as SEHNR and CDR2 as FQNEAQ (reference sequence). The CDR3, as DNA: TGTGCCAGCAGCAAGGGCGTACCCAGTGGCACAGATACGCAGTATTTT. Its protein is CASSKGVPSGTDTQYF.

V is TRBV6-1 and J is TRBJ2-1, with D tentatively TRBD2 (6 bases). V was pared by 2 bases and J by 10 bases, with 12 bases between. Germline V gene lookup returns CDR1 MNHNS and CDR2 SASEGT. This CDR3 is 13 amino acids long. CDR3 loop: CASSETPGAEQFF. The CDR3 region has the DNA TGTGCCAGCAGTGAAACCCCGGGAGCGGAGCAGTTCTTC.

The rearrangement joins TRBV19 to TRBJ1-1, with D possibly being TRBD1 (6 bases). The ends were cut back, 10 bases at V and 9 bases at J, with 18 bases in the middle. The CDR3 spans 12 residues. CDR1 and CDR2 from the germline V gene are LNHDA and SQIVND (reference sequence). The chain's CDR3 is CATSAGRGKAFF. DNA for the CDR3: TGTGCCACCTCCGCTGGGAGGGGGAAAGCTTTCTTT.

V gene TRBV2 combines with J gene TRBJ1-5, with TRBD1 matching 9 bases. CDR3 size: 15 residues. Germline V gene lookup returns CDR1 SNHLY and CDR2 FYNNEI. V lost 3 bases, J lost 4 bases, and 4 bases stayed unmatched. This chain's CDR3 is CASSDRTGVNQPQHF. The CDR3 DNA reads TGTGCCAGCAGTGACCGGACAGGGGTGAATCAGCCCCAGCATTTT. The whole variable domain, remainder taken from reference TRBV2 and TRBJ1-5, is EPEVTQTPSHQVTQMGQEVILRCVPISNHLYFYWYRQILGQKVEFLVSFYNNEISEKSEIFDDQFSVERPDGSNFTLKIRSTKLEDSAMYFCASSDRTGVNQPQHFGDGTRLSIL.

The CDR3 DNA sequence: TGTGCCAGCAGTGAAGGGCGACGATACCACAATGAGCAGTTCTTC. Its protein is CASSEGRRYHNEQFF. The gene calls are TRBV6-1 and TRBJ2-1; no firm D call. Between the trimmed V and J ends, which lost 1 base and 5 bases, there was a span of 12 bases. Germline-derived CDR1 and CDR2 are MNHNS and SASEGT. The CDR3 is 15 residues long.